These 22 T cell receptor beta chains came from one sample sequenced in a study of blood T cell repertoires in COVID-19. Sequencing used immunoSEQ multiplex PCR; TCRdb keeps in-frame clones, though not all of them. The table lists about 58,000 clones, about 91% of them singletons, with over 11% in the top ten. The sequenced sample was peripheral blood. Receptor source: a woman aged 55-75 years with active COVID-19.

The V call is TRBV7-2, the J call TRBJ2-5, with 8 bases matching TRBD2. CDR3 size: 15 residues. Germline-derived CDR1 and CDR2 are SGHTA and FQGNSA. Germline trimming cut 1 base from V and 9 bases from J; bases unmatched to any gene: 10. The CDR3 coding sequence is TGTGCCAGCAGCTTAGATCTAGCGGGTGGGGGGTCCCAGTACTTC. Its protein product is CASSLDLAGGGSQYF.

This chain uses TRBV7-3 with TRBJ2-2; TRBD1 matches 10 bases. The CDR3 spans 17 residues. The V and J ends lost 2 bases and 4 bases, in that order; junction bases with no gene match: 7. CDR1 and CDR2 from the germline V gene are SGHTA and FQGTGA. For the CDR3, the DNA is TGTGCCAGCAGCTTAGATCAGGGACAGGGGCTCACCGGGGAGCTGTTTTTT. It codes for CASSLDQGQGLTGELFF.

This chain connects TRBV19 to TRBJ1-5; D is perhaps TRBD1 (6 bases). The CDR3 is 16 amino acids. Germline CDR1 is LNHDA and CDR2 is SQIVND (reference sequence). V dropped 6 bases and J dropped 2 bases, with 17 bases sitting between them. The CDR3 here is CASSIRGRGGNQPQHF. DNA of the CDR3: TGTGCCAGTAGCATAAGGGGCAGGGGCGGCAATCAGCCCCAGCATTTT. The whole variable domain, remainder taken from reference TRBV19 and TRBJ1-5, is DGGITQSPKYLFRKEGQNVTLSCEQNLNHDAMYWYRQDPGQGLRLIYYSQIVNDFQKGDIAEGYSVSREKKESFPLTVTSAQKNPTAFYLCASSIRGRGGNQPQHFGDGTRLSIL.

V usage is TRBV20-1 and J usage is TRBJ1-5, with TRBD1 as a possible D gene (6 bases). This CDR3 has 13 residues. V dropped 3 bases and J dropped 4 bases, with 10 bases sitting between them. Germline V gene sequence: CDR1 DFQATT, CDR2 SNEGSKA (reference sequence). CDR3 in DNA: TGCAGTGCTAGTGGGGGCTGGAATCAGCCCCAGCATTTT. Protein product: CSASGGWNQPQHF.

This chain uses TRBV30 with TRBJ2-2, with D tentatively TRBD1 (5 bases). The germline gives CDR1 GTSNPN, CDR2 SVGIG (reference sequence). CDR3 length: 14 amino acids. V was pared by 3 bases and J by 3 bases, with 11 bases between. The chain's CDR3 is CAWREPGYTGELFF. CDR3 in DNA: TGTGCCTGGAGAGAACCAGGGTACACCGGGGAGCTGTTTTTT.

This clone has more than one count but fewer than ten. The V gene is TRBV4-1, the J gene TRBJ2-2; perhaps TRBD1 as D (6 bases). This CDR3 has 15 residues. The germline gives CDR1 MGHRA, CDR2 YSYEKL. The V and J ends lost 1 base and 0 bases respectively, with 6 bases between them. CDR3 region: CASSQGGPNTGELFF. The CDR3 DNA reads TGCGCCAGCAGCCAAGGGGGGCCGAACACCGGGGAGCTGTTTTTT.

This rearrangement joins TRBV9 to TRBJ2-3, with D possibly matching TRBD2 (5 bases). CDR1 and CDR2 (germline): SGDLS, YYNGEE. Trimming removed 6 bases from V and 2 bases from J, with 10 bases in between. The CDR3 covers 13 residues. The CDR3 reads CASNKEATDTQYF. CDR3 DNA: TGTGCCAGCAACAAGGAGGCCACAGATACGCAGTATTTT.

The V call is TRBV24-1, the J call TRBJ1-5, with D unresolved. The CDR3 loop spans 19 amino acids. CDR1 KGHDR and CDR2 SFDVKD come from the germline V gene. Trimming cost V 0 bases and J 0 bases, with 17 bases left between them. Here the CDR3 DNA reads TGTGCCACCAGTGATTTGCCCCTCCGAGGGCCACATAGCAATCAGCCCCAGCATTTT. The encoded protein is CATSDLPLRGPHSNQPQHF.

V usage is TRBV7-2 and J usage is TRBJ2-3; TRBD2 agrees at 11 bases. V was pared by 5 bases and J by 7 bases, with 11 bases of the junction left unmatched. The CDR3 totals 16 residues. The germline V gene has CDR1 SGHTA and CDR2 FQGNSA. CDR3 bases: TGTGCCAGCAGCCTCGGGACTAGCGGTGCCCGCCATACGCAGTATTTT. Amino acid sequence: CASSLGTSGARHTQYF.

This chain joins TRBV18 and TRBJ1-4; D is ambiguous. This CDR3 comprises 14 residues. With 3 bases removed from V and 7 bases from J, the gap between germline ends came to 12 bases. CDR1 and CDR2 (germline): KGHSH, LQKENI. The CDR3 here is CASSPRRDGEKLFF. CDR3 sequence (DNA): TGTGCCAGCTCACCTAGGAGAGACGGTGAAAAACTGTTTTTT.

This clone qualifies as medium-sized. The rearrangement joins TRBV4-1 to TRBJ1-3; TRBD1 is a possible D gene (5 bases). CDR1 and CDR2 (germline): MGHRA, YSYEKL. This CDR3 spans 17 amino acids. V was clipped by 2 bases and J by 4 bases, with 18 bases between them. The CDR3 sequence is CASSQPYRREVGNTIYF. DNA of the CDR3: TGCGCCAGCAGCCAACCCTACAGGAGGGAGGTCGGAAACACCATATATTTT.

This chain's CDR3 is CASSFGGGALYNEQFF. CDR3 in DNA: TGTGCCAGCAGCTTTGGTGGGGGGGCTCTCTACAATGAGCAGTTCTTC. This chain links TRBV13 with TRBJ2-1; D may be TRBD2 (7 bases). The V and J ends lost 3 bases and 3 bases respectively, with 15 bases between them. Germline V gene data show CDR1 as PRHDT and CDR2 as FYEKMQ (reference sequence). The length of the CDR3 is 16 residues.

This clone ranks as medium-sized. The chain joins TRBV7-9 to TRBJ1-3, with 7 positions matching TRBD1. Germline CDR1 is SEHNR and CDR2 is FQNEAQ (reference sequence). The CDR3 consists of 15 residues. The V gene end was trimmed by 4 bases and the J gene end by 0 bases; junction bases not matched to a gene: 3. The CDR3 sequence: CASSWSGGSGNTIYF. CDR3 coding DNA: TGTGCCAGCAGCTGGTCAGGGGGCTCTGGAAACACCATATATTTT.

The CDR3 DNA follows: TGTGCCAGCACCCCGTTCGGGGTAGGAAACACCATATATTTT. Translated: CASTPFGVGNTIYF. This rearrangement joins TRBV6-5 to TRBJ1-3; no definite D call. V was clipped by 7 bases and J by 4 bases, with 14 bases between them. CDR3 length equals 14 residues. Germline V gives CDR1 MNHEY, CDR2 SVGAGI.

The chain couples TRBV30 to TRBJ2-3; D is perhaps TRBD2 (7 bases). This CDR3 is 12 amino acids long. V was shortened by 5 bases and J by 5 bases, with 11 bases between the two germline ends. From germline, CDR1 is GTSNPN and CDR2 SVGIG (reference sequence). The CDR3 is CAWQGGGDTQYF. DNA for the CDR3: TGTGCCTGGCAGGGAGGGGGAGATACGCAGTATTTT.

V usage is TRBV6-2 or TRBV6-3 and J usage is TRBJ1-6, with D possibly matching TRBD1 (6 bases). V was cut by 4 bases and J by 6 bases, with 13 bases left in between. This CDR3 is built from 15 residues. In germline, CDR1 is MNHEY, CDR2 SVGEGT. CDR3 residues: CASSWGGGSNSPLHF. The CDR3 region has the DNA TGTGCCAGCAGTTGGGGAGGGGGAAGTAATTCACCCCTCCACTTT.

This chain links TRBV14 with TRBJ2-3; TRBD2 matches at 9 bases. In germline, CDR1 is SGHDN, CDR2 FVKESK. Trimming removed 4 bases from V and 3 bases from J; junction bases left unmatched: 14. The CDR3 has 18 amino acids. The CDR3 sequence is CASSLLGGGASWTDTQYF. Written as DNA, the CDR3 is TGTGCCAGCAGCCTCCTGGGCGGGGGGGCTAGCTGGACAGATACGCAGTATTTT.

The rearrangement links TRBV7-6 to TRBJ2-6, with 13 bases aligning to TRBD2. V trimming: 3 bases; J trimming: 4 bases; junction bases outside the gene matches: 3. The germline V gene has CDR1 SGHVS and CDR2 FNYEAQ. The CDR3 is made up of 17 amino acids. The CDR3 spells CASSLGLAGTGANVLTF. DNA for the CDR3: TGTGCCAGCAGCTTGGGACTAGCGGGGACAGGGGCCAACGTCCTGACTTTC.

The sample holds one count of this clone. The rearrangement joins TRBV2 to TRBJ1-1; no clear D gene. There are 13 residues in the CDR3. V gave up 7 bases and J gave up 0 bases, with 9 bases separating them. Germline V CDR1 and CDR2: SNHLY, FYNNEI. CDR3 in amino acids: CASTRQMNTEAFF. The CDR3 nucleotides are TGTGCCAGCACGCGGCAGATGAACACTGAAGCTTTCTTT. The variable domain in full, completed from reference TRBV2 and TRBJ1-1, reads EPEVTQTPSHQVTQMGQEVILRCVPISNHLYFYWYRQILGQKVEFLVSFYNNEISEKSEIFDDQFSVERPDGSNFTLKIRSTKLEDSAMYFCASTRQMNTEAFFGQGTRLTVV.

The chain links TRBV2 to TRBJ2-2, with a weak D call TRBD1 (7 bases). Germline lookup yields CDR1 SNHLY and CDR2 FYNNEI. V was clipped by 3 bases and J by 6 bases, with 17 bases between them. The length of the CDR3 is 16 residues. The CDR3 loop is CASSERRGQNSGELFF. CDR3 sequence (DNA): TGTGCCAGCAGTGAGAGGAGGGGGCAGAATTCCGGGGAGCTGTTTTTT.

This sequence joins TRBV6-4 and TRBJ2-3; 9 bases line up with TRBD1. Germline trimming cut 0 bases from V and 10 bases from J; bases unmatched to any gene: 11. The CDR3 is made up of 16 amino acids. CDR1 and CDR2 (germline): MRHNA, SNTAGT. Written as DNA, the CDR3 is TGTGCCAGCAGTGACTCCCTATCGCTCACAGGGGGCCCGCAGTATTTT. As protein: CASSDSLSLTGGPQYF.

In this sample, this clone turned up a few times. V gene TRBV7-9 combines with J gene TRBJ2-7, with D tentatively TRBD2 (6 bases). The CDR3 totals 13 residues. Germline CDR1 and CDR2: SEHNR and FQNEAQ (reference sequence). V was shortened by 5 bases and J by 3 bases, with 11 bases between the two germline ends. CDR3 residues: CASSLLGGYEQYF. CDR3 in DNA: TGTGCCAGCAGCCTGCTCGGGGGCTACGAGCAGTACTTC.